These 13 T cell receptor beta chains originate from one sample sequenced in a study of T cell responses to AZD1222 COVID-19 vaccine. Here immunoSEQ multiplex PCR was the method, and the copy in TCRdb shows in-frame clones only, minus some. The table records some 150,000 clones, about 85% of them present only once. Sequenced here: peripheral blood, sampled after recovery from COVID-19. The receptors come from an adult who had recovered from COVID-19.

This clone was seen only a few times. The rearrangement uses TRBV2 and TRBJ2-7; D is perhaps TRBD1 or TRBD2 (5 bases each). V gave up 8 bases and J gave up 6 bases, with 17 bases separating them. The CDR3 is 13 amino acids. Germline loops: CDR1 SNHLY, CDR2 FYNNEI. Here the CDR3 DNA reads TGTGCCAGCGAGGGGATAGAGGGGAGCGAGCAGTACTTC. Its translation: CASEGIEGSEQYF.

The V gene is TRBV19, the J gene TRBJ2-1; D is undetermined. The CDR3 consists of 13 residues. Looked up from germline, CDR1 is LNHDA and CDR2 is SQIVND (reference sequence). V was shortened by 5 bases and J by 0 bases, with 5 bases between the two germline ends. This CDR3 is CASSGGSYNEQFF. CDR3 DNA sequence: TGTGCCAGTAGTGGTGGCTCCTACAATGAGCAGTTCTTC. Looking up the rest from reference TRBV19 and TRBJ2-1 gives the full variable domain: DGGITQSPKYLFRKEGQNVTLSCEQNLNHDAMYWYRQDPGQGLRLIYYSQIVNDFQKGDIAEGYSVSREKKESFPLTVTSAQKNPTAFYLCASSGGSYNEQFFGPGTRLTVL.

V is TRBV6-1 and J is TRBJ2-5; 8 bases line up with TRBD2. J lost 2 bases, V lost 2 bases, and 7 bases had no gene match. The CDR3 contains 16 residues. Germline lookup yields CDR1 MNHNS and CDR2 SASEGT. CDR3: CASSESGTRVQETQYF. The CDR3 DNA sequence: TGTGCCAGCAGTGAATCCGGGACTAGGGTACAAGAGACCCAGTACTTC.

This clone was counted only a few times. V usage is TRBV11-3 and J usage is TRBJ2-1; D possibly corresponds to TRBD2 (7 bases). CDR3 length equals 15 residues. With 4 bases removed from V and 3 bases from J, the gap between germline ends came to 13 bases. Germline-derived CDR1 and CDR2 are SGHNT and YENEEA. The CDR3 DNA follows: TGTGCCAGCAGCTCCCGGGGGGCGGGCTACAATGAGCAGTTCTTC. Its protein product is CASSSRGAGYNEQFF. The entire variable domain, with the rest obtained from reference TRBV11-3 and TRBJ2-1, is as follows: EAGVVQSPRYKIIEKKQPVAFWCNPISGHNTLYWYLQNLGQGPELLIRYENEEAVDDSQLPKDRFSAERLKGVDSTLKIQPAELGDSAVYLCASSSRGAGYNEQFFGPGTRLTVL.

The chain is built from TRBV28 and TRBJ2-7, with a possible D match to TRBD1 (6 bases). Trimming cost V 5 bases and J 2 bases, with 13 bases left between them. The CDR3 spans 14 residues. CDR1 MDHEN and CDR2 SYDVKM come from the germline V gene. This chain's CDR3 is CASSATQGAYEQYF. CDR3 DNA sequence: TGTGCCAGCAGTGCCACACAGGGCGCCTACGAGCAGTACTTC.

The genes are TRBV28 and TRBJ2-7, with TRBD1 matching 10 bases. Germline values: CDR1 MDHEN, CDR2 SYDVKM. The CDR3 runs 14 residues. The V and J ends lost 9 bases and 3 bases, in that order; junction bases with no gene match: 8. CDR3 amino acids: CASETGGDNYEQYF. The CDR3 DNA follows: TGTGCCAGTGAGACAGGGGGCGACAACTACGAGCAGTACTTC.

The chain recombines TRBV3-1 (or the pseudogene TRBV3-2) with TRBJ1-1; D may be TRBD1 (6 bases). The CDR3 has 16 amino acids. Germline V gives CDR1 LGHDT, CDR2 YNNKEL (reference sequence). V was pared by 4 bases and J by 0 bases, with 15 bases between. The CDR3 loop is CASSLGGPRVNTEAFF. Here the CDR3 DNA reads TGTGCCAGCAGCCTAGGGGGTCCACGGGTGAACACTGAAGCTTTCTTT.

This clone was seen a few times. The V gene is TRBV7-2, the J gene TRBJ2-1, with TRBD1 identical over 10 bases. The CDR3 totals 17 residues. With 5 bases clipped from V and 7 bases from J, the junction kept 14 bases outside the gene matches. CDR1 is SGHTA, CDR2 FQGNSA, per germline. The CDR3 loop is CASSPWAGTGASNEQFF. The CDR3 DNA sequence: TGTGCCAGCAGCCCTTGGGCCGGGACAGGGGCCTCTAATGAGCAGTTCTTC.

V usage is TRBV5-1 and J usage is TRBJ2-5; D assignment may be TRBD1 or TRBD2 (6 bases each). Between the trimmed V and J ends, which lost 9 bases and 0 bases, there was a span of 18 bases. This CDR3 region has 15 residues. The germline gives CDR1 SGHRS, CDR2 YFSETQ. CDR3 nucleotides: TGCGCCACGTCGAGGGGGGCCGGGTACCAAGAGACCCAGTACTTC. Residues: CATSRGAGYQETQYF.

The chain combines TRBV13 with TRBJ2-3; 7 bases map to TRBD2. J was trimmed by 0 bases and V by 7 bases; bases with no gene match: 4. The V gene's germline CDR1 is PRHDT and CDR2 FYEKMQ (reference sequence). This CDR3 spans 14 amino acids. The CDR3 DNA follows: TGTGCCAGCAAACTAGCGTATAGCACAGATACGCAGTATTTT. As protein: CASKLAYSTDTQYF.

A single count supports this clone. The V gene is TRBV19, the J gene TRBJ1-2, with TRBD1 as a possible D gene (6 bases). The V gene lost 1 base and the J gene lost 5 bases, with 11 bases spanning the gap. The germline V gene encodes CDR1 LNHDA and CDR2 SQIVND (reference sequence). The CDR3 covers 14 residues. The CDR3 loop reads CASSIAGAEYGYTF. The CDR3 bases are TGTGCCAGTAGTATAGCAGGGGCGGAGTATGGCTACACCTTC.

V gene TRBV5-1 combines with J gene TRBJ2-7, with 7 bases that match TRBD2. This CDR3 comprises 14 residues. CDR1 SGHRS and CDR2 YFSETQ come from the germline V gene. V shed 4 bases, J shed 3 bases, and the junction held 7 bases outside the gene matches. The CDR3 loop reads CASSPPGRGYEQYF. In DNA, the CDR3 is TGCGCCAGCAGCCCCCCGGGGAGGGGCTACGAGCAGTACTTC. The full variable domain, with the rest looked up from reference TRBV5-1 and TRBJ2-7, is KAGVTQTPRYLIKTRGQQVTLSCSPISGHRSVSWYQQTPGQGLQFLFEYFSETQRNKGNFPGRFSGRQFSNSRSEMNVSTLELGDSALYLCASSPPGRGYEQYFGPGTRLTVT.

V usage is TRBV10-3 and J usage is TRBJ1-3; D is ambiguous. The V and J ends lost 5 bases and 4 bases respectively, with 15 bases between them. CDR1 and CDR2 from the germline V gene are ENHRY and SYGVKD. The CDR3 has 15 amino acids. The CDR3 region is CAISPDIRSGNTIYF. The CDR3 nucleotides read TGTGCCATCAGTCCCGATATTCGGTCCGGAAACACCATATATTTT.